The 14 T cell receptor beta chains presented below share a single source sample, sequenced in a study of tumor-infiltrating lymphocytes in primary liver carcinoma. They got blood RNA out of unsorted whole blood and also pulled out germline DNA. TCR beta cDNA came from about 0.55 ug total RNA, primed with a constant-region primer. Nested multiplex PCR, run for three rounds with slightly modified ARM-PCR, yielded TCR beta libraries. Running ten to eleven cycles apiece, the first two PCR rounds relied on TRBV1-TRBV30 forward primers together with a C-beta reverse primer. TCRdb recomputed calls from the multiplex PCR reads with MiXCR, one row per CDR3 protein. This table holds 330,000 or so distinct CDR3 sequences, 65% found once. Sequences were obtained from peripheral blood. The receptors come from a man aged 40-49 years with primary liver carcinoma and hepatitis B virus infection.

This clonotype has just a few counts. The J gene is TRBJ2-1, the V gene TRBV14; 9 positions match TRBD2. The CDR3 loop spans 17 amino acids. Germline V CDR1 and CDR2: SGHDN, FVKESK. J lost 9 bases, V lost 4 bases, and 16 bases had no gene match. CDR3 protein: CASSPPVGTSIKSEQFF. CDR3 DNA sequence: TGTGCCAGCAGCCCCCCGGTCGGGACTAGCATTAAGAGTGAGCAGTTCTTC.

In regard to this clonotype: Since the CDR3 does not end with the conserved phenylalanine or tryptophan, this likely comes from a read error. The DNA of the CDR3 is TGTGCCAGCAGCTTAGGCCCGGACGGGTACTACGAACAGTACTCC. Its protein product is CASSLGPDGYYEQYS. The gene calls are TRBV11-2 and TRBJ2-7, with D hard to call. CDR1 is SGHAT, CDR2 FQNNGV, per germline. This CDR3 has 15 amino acids.

Comments on this clonotype: Since a much larger clone is just one base distant, this may be a read error. The genes are TRBV6-6 and TRBJ2-4, with D maybe TRBD1 (6 bases). The CDR3 extends over 17 amino acids. Trimming removed 0 bases at V and 3 bases at J, with 15 bases between. In germline, CDR1 is MNHNY, CDR2 SVGAGI (reference sequence). CDR3 sequence: CASSYSKPGQDKNIQYF. The CDR3 nucleotides are TGTGCCAGCAGTTACTCGAAACCGGGACAAGACAAAAACATTCAGTACTTC.

As to this clonotype: A read error may be the cause here, since a much bigger clone is one base away. This chain uses TRBV6-1 with TRBJ2-1; 10 nucleotides match TRBD2. Germline CDR1 reads MNHNS; CDR2 reads SASEGT. This CDR3 spans 15 amino acids. In DNA, the CDR3 is TGTGCCATCAGTCCTAGCGGGAGTATTATCAATGAGCAGTTCTTC. This translates into CAISPSGSIINEQFF.

This clonotype was seen repeatedly, ten times or more. This chain joins TRBV4-1 and TRBJ2-3; tentative D call: TRBD2 (5 bases). Germline V CDR1 and CDR2: MGHRA, YSYEKL. V was clipped by 4 bases and J by 5 bases, with 13 bases between them. This CDR3 has 14 residues. The CDR3 sequence is CASSPAGFRDTQYF. DNA of the CDR3: TGCGCCAGCAGCCCGGCGGGCTTTAGAGATACGCAGTATTTT.

Ten or more counts support this clonotype. The J gene is TRBJ2-7, the V gene TRBV6-5; TRBD1 might be the D (6 bases). This CDR3 has 14 residues. Trimming shortened V by 0 bases and J by 5 bases, and 11 bases separated the two germline ends. The germline V gene has CDR1 MNHEY and CDR2 SVGAGI. CDR3 sequence (DNA): TGTGCCAGCAGTTACTCTCCTGAGGGGGACGAGCAGTACTTC. It translates to CASSYSPEGDEQYF.

Turning to this clonotype: Since the CDR3 does not end with the conserved phenylalanine or tryptophan, this likely comes from a read error. The chain combines TRBV6-6 with TRBJ2-4, with D unresolved. The CDR3 has 14 residues. Germline CDR1 MNHNY, CDR2 SVGAGI (reference sequence). The CDR3: CGNTSLSAKNIQYL. The CDR3 nucleotides are TGTGGCAACACCTCACTGTCAGCCAAAAACATTCAGTACCTC.

This clonotype has just one count. A much larger clonotype is one base distant, so this may be a read error. V is TRBV6-5 and J is TRBJ2-3; D is perhaps TRBD1 (5 bases). V was cut by 6 bases and J by 3 bases, with 16 bases left in between. Germline values: CDR1 MNHEY, CDR2 SVGAGI. The CDR3 loop spans 15 amino acids. The CDR3 loop reads CASRPDINLTDTQYF. The CDR3 DNA reads TGTGCCAGCAGACCGGACATTAACCTGACAGATACGCAGTATTTT.

In this sample, this clonotype turned up a few times. This may arise from a read error, as a much more abundant clone is one base away. The chain carries TRBV12-3 or TRBV12-4 and TRBJ2-1; TRBD1 matches 7 bases. The CDR3 consists of 14 residues. Trimming at V came to 5 bases and at J to 5 bases, leaving 6 bases not matched to a gene. The CDR3 protein is CASSHSTGNNEQFF. In DNA, the CDR3 is TGTGCCAGCAGTCATTCGACAGGGAACAATGAGCAGTTCTTC.

This rearrangement joins TRBV20-1 to TRBJ2-1; the D gene is possibly TRBD1 (5 bases). The germline V gene encodes CDR1 DFQATT and CDR2 SNEGSKA (reference sequence). The CDR3 consists of 15 residues. The V gene lost 0 bases and the J gene lost 7 bases, with 16 bases spanning the gap. The CDR3 reads CSAREVQVHWNEQFF. CDR3 coding DNA: TGCAGTGCTAGAGAGGTACAGGTCCATTGGAATGAGCAGTTCTTC.

As regards this clonotype: This could be a read error, since a much larger clone is one nucleotide away. This chain connects TRBV6-2 or TRBV6-3 to TRBJ1-6; D call uncertain. V was cut by 10 bases and J by 10 bases, with 17 bases left in between. Germline V gives CDR1 MNHEY, CDR2 SVGEGT. CDR3 length: 13 residues. The CDR3 loop reads CATCDPPGSPLHF. The CDR3 DNA reads TGTGCCACTTGCGACCCGCCGGGCTCACCCCTCCACTTT.

V is TRBV18 and J is TRBJ1-5, with a possible D match to TRBD1 (5 bases). Germline lookup yields CDR1 KGHSH and CDR2 LQKENI. This CDR3 comprises 12 residues. V gave up 0 bases and J gave up 9 bases, with 6 bases separating them. The CDR3 sequence: CASSPPTGPQHF. DNA of the CDR3: TGTGCCAGCTCACCACCTACAGGGCCCCAGCATTTT.

This clonotype was observed a few times. Germline is not matched at one junction end, which may reflect a read error. CDR3 coding DNA: TGCACCAGCAGCCCGGAGCAAAGAGGGACCGTTGTCTACGAGCAGTACTTC. Translation: CTSSPEQRGTVVYEQYF. The V call is TRBV5-1, the J call TRBJ2-7; D might be TRBD1 or TRBD2, each matching 5 bases. This CDR3 is built from 17 residues. The V gene's germline CDR1 is SGHRS and CDR2 YFSETQ.

The chain combines TRBV6-1 with TRBJ2-3, with D unresolved. The germline CDR1 and CDR2 sequences are MNHNS and SASEGT. V was cut by 1 base and J by 8 bases, with 13 bases left in between. This CDR3 is 14 amino acids long. CDR3 amino acids: CASSEGDGVGTQYF. The CDR3, as DNA: TGTGCCAGCAGTGAAGGGGATGGTGTAGGTACGCAGTATTTT.